One sample yielded the 9 T cell receptor beta chains listed below, sequenced in a study of tissue T cells after allogeneic stem cell transplantation. Generated by immunoSEQ multiplex PCR, the TCRdb table keeps only in-frame clones and is missing some. This table holds roughly 30,000 clones, roughly 85% found once. The sequences come from blood, collected before transplantation. The receptors originated from a woman aged 18-49 years who later had graft-versus-host disease after an allogeneic stem cell transplant.

The CDR3 here is CASSLTGGVDEKLFF. The DNA for the CDR3 is TGTGCCAGCAGTTTAACAGGGGGCGTGGATGAAAAACTGTTTTTT. The chain recombines TRBV28 with TRBJ1-4; 9 nucleotides agree with TRBD1. There are 15 residues in the CDR3. The V and J ends lost 2 bases and 6 bases, in that order; junction bases with no gene match: 4. CDR1 is MDHEN, CDR2 SYDVKM, per germline.

The chain links TRBV28 to TRBJ1-5; D gene unclear. CDR1 MDHEN and CDR2 SYDVKM come from the germline V gene. The V end was cut by 3 bases, the J end by 2 bases, with 11 bases between. The CDR3 loop spans 15 amino acids. The CDR3 region has the DNA TGTGCCAGCAGTTTTGAAAACTGGGGCAATCAGCCCCAGCATTTT. Its protein is CASSFENWGNQPQHF. Full variable domain (rest looked up from reference TRBV28 and TRBJ1-5): DVKVTQSSRYLVKRTGEKVFLECVQDMDHENMFWYRQDPGLGLRLIYFSYDVKMKEKGDIPEGYSVSREKKERFSLILESASTNQTSMYLCASSFENWGNQPQHFGDGTRLSIL.

The chain links TRBV5-8 to TRBJ2-1, with D possibly matching TRBD2 (5 bases). This CDR3 region has 16 residues. The germline V gene encodes CDR1 SGHTS and CDR2 YDEGEE. Trimming shortened V by 3 bases and J by 4 bases, and 17 bases separated the two germline ends. CDR3 residues: CASSSPARDPYNEQFF. DNA for the CDR3: TGTGCCAGCAGCTCCCCAGCGAGGGATCCTTACAATGAGCAGTTCTTC.

V is TRBV28 and J is TRBJ1-1, with D possibly being TRBD1 (6 bases). This CDR3 is 16 amino acids long. Trimming pared 4 bases from V and 3 bases from J, leaving 18 bases between. Germline loops: CDR1 MDHEN, CDR2 SYDVKM. The CDR3 DNA reads TGTGCCAGCAGTTGGGACCTACAGGGCGGGGACACTGAAGCTTTCTTT. The encoded protein is CASSWDLQGGDTEAFF.

This chain joins TRBV13 and TRBJ1-2, with 11 bases that match TRBD1. The V segment lost 5 bases and the J segment 6 bases; nucleotides outside the gene matches: 11. Germline V CDR1 and CDR2: PRHDT, FYEKMQ (reference sequence). The CDR3 has 16 amino acids. DNA for the CDR3: TGTGCCAGCAGCCGTCTCGGACAGGGGGCGGTGGATGGCTACACCTTC. Translation gives CASSRLGQGAVDGYTF.

The chain couples TRBV5-1 to TRBJ2-1, with 11 bases identical to TRBD1. From germline, CDR1 is SGHRS and CDR2 YFSETQ. The CDR3 contains 17 residues. Trimming took 2 bases from V and 6 from J; bases not matched to a gene: 10. CDR3 DNA: TGCGCCAGCAGCTTCTCTCTCGGACAGGGGGCAGGCAATGAGCAGTTCTTC. It codes for CASSFSLGQGAGNEQFF. The variable domain in full, with the rest retrieved from reference TRBV5-1 and TRBJ2-1, is KAGVTQTPRYLIKTRGQQVTLSCSPISGHRSVSWYQQTPGQGLQFLFEYFSETQRNKGNFPGRFSGRQFSNSRSEMNVSTLELGDSALYLCASSFSLGQGAGNEQFFGPGTRLTVL.

V gene TRBV7-9 combines with J gene TRBJ1-1; TRBD1 agrees at 8 bases. V dropped 5 bases and J dropped 4; count of bases not matched to a gene: 9. Germline CDR1 reads SEHNR; CDR2 reads FQNEAQ (reference sequence). This CDR3 is built from 15 residues. The CDR3 reads CASSPATGDITEAFF. CDR3 nucleotides: TGTGCCAGCAGCCCAGCGACAGGGGACATCACTGAAGCTTTCTTT. Full variable domain (remainder filled in from reference TRBV7-9 and TRBJ1-1): DTGVSQNPRHKITKRGQNVTFRCDPISEHNRLYWYRQTLGQGPEFLTYFQNEAQLEKSRLLSDRFSAERPKGSFSTLEIQRTEQGDSAMYLCASSPATGDITEAFFGQGTRLTVV.

This chain uses TRBV27 with TRBJ1-1; a weak D match, TRBD1 (5 bases). V lost 4 bases and J 4 bases, leaving 13 bases between the germline ends. The CDR3 totals 14 residues. From germline, CDR1 is MNHEY and CDR2 SMNVEV (reference sequence). The CDR3 DNA follows: TGTGCCAGCAGTTATAATGAGGGGTCCACTGAAGCTTTCTTT. It codes for CASSYNEGSTEAFF.

This rearrangement joins TRBV14 to TRBJ2-7, with D possibly called TRBD1 or TRBD2 (5 bases each). Per the germline V gene, CDR1 is SGHDN and CDR2 is FVKESK. V lost 2 bases to trimming and J lost 7 bases, with 15 bases between them. The CDR3 sequence is 14 residues long. The CDR3 sequence: CASSQLRDPWEQYF. CDR3 coding DNA: TGTGCCAGCAGCCAATTAAGGGACCCCTGGGAGCAGTACTTC.